Included here is one T cell receptor (beta chain) sequence, with context. Via MiXCR, TCRdb re-called the RT-PCR reads, giving one row per CDR3 protein. The sample carries around 700,000 distinct CDR3 sequences, approximately 15% recorded once. The receptor was derived from a female donor in good health, serving as a healthy control. Material for sequencing was memory CD4+ T cells from blood.

This chain's CDR3 is CASSGGQGAETQYF. The CDR3 coding sequence is TGCGCCAGCAGCGGGGGACAGGGAGCAGAGACCCAGTACTTC. The V gene is TRBV5-1, the J gene TRBJ2-5; 9 bases map to TRBD1. The trim removed 4 bases at V and 4 bases at J, leaving 5 bases unmatched. CDR1 and CDR2 from the germline V gene are SGHRS and YFSETQ. CDR3 length: 14 amino acids.